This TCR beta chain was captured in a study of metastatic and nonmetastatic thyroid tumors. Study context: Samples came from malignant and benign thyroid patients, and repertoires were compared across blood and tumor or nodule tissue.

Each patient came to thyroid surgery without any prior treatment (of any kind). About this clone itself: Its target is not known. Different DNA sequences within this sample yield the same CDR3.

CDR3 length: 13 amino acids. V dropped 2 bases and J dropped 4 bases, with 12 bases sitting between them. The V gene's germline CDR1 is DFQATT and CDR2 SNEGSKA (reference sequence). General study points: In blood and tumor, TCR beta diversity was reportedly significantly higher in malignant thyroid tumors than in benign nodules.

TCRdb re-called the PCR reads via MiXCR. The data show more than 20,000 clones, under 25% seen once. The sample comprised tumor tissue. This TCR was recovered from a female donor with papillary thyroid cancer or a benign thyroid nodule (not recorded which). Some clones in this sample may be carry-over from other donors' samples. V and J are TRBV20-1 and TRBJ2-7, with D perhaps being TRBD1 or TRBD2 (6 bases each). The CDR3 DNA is TGCAGTGCTAGATTACAGGGACTGTACGAGCAGTACTTC. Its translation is CSARLQGLYEQYF.